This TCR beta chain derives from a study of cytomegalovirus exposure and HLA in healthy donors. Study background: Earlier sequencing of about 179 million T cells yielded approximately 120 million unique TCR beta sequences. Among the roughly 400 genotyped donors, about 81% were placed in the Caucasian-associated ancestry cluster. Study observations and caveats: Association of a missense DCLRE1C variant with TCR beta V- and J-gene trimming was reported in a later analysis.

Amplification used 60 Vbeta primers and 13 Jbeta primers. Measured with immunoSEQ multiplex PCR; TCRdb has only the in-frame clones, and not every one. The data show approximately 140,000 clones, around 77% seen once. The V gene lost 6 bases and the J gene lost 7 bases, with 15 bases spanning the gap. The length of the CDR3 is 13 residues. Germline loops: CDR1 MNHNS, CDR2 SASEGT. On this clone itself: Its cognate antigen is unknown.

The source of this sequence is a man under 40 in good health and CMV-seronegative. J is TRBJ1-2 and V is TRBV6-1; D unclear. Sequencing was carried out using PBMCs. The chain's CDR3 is CASRIPVRPGYTF. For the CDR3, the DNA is TGTGCCAGCAGAATCCCGGTGAGGCCTGGCTACACCTTC.